This TCR beta chain is drawn from a study of T cell changes during pregnancy in multiple sclerosis. V lost 6 bases to trimming and J lost 10 bases; unmatched junction nucleotides: 12. The germline CDR1 and CDR2 sequences are MGHDK and SYGVNS. The CDR3 runs 15 residues. TCRdb's table, derived via immunoSEQ multiplex PCR, lists solely in-frame clones and lacks some. The table lists some 120,000 clones, approximately 96% of them singletons. The sequence was obtained from a female donor with multiple sclerosis, enrolled in a pregnancy study. This chain uses TRBV25-1 with TRBJ2-5, with TRBD1 matching 12 bases. The sample here was peripheral blood, taken after pregnancy. The CDR3 protein is CASSPPGTGGEGQYF. CDR3 coding DNA: TGTGCCAGCAGCCCCCCCGGGACAGGGGGCGAGGGCCAGTACTTC.